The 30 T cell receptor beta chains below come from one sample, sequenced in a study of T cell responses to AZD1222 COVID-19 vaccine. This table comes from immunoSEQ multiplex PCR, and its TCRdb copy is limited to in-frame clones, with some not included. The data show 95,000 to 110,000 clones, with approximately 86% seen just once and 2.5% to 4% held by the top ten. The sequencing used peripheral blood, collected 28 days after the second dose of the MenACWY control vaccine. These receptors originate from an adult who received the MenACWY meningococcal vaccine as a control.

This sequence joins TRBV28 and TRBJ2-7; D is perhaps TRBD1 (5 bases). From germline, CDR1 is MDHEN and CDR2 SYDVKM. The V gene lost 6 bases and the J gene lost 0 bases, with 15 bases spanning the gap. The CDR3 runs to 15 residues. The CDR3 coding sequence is TGTGCCAGCAGCCCCCAGACCAGGGCCTCCTACGAGCAGTACTTC. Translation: CASSPQTRASYEQYF.

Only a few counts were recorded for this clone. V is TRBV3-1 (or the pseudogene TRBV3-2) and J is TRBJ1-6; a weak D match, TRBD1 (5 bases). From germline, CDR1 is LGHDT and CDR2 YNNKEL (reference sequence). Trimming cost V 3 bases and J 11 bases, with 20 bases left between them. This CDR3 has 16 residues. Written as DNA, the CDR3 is TGTGCCAGCAGCCACTCCCGGGACGGGTCGGGGGCACCCCTCCACTTT. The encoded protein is CASSHSRDGSGAPLHF.

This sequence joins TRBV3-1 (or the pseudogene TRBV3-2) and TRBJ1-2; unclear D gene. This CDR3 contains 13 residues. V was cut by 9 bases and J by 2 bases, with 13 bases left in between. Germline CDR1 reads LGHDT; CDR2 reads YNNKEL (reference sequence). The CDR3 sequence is CASALGFNYGYTF. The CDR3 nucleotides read TGTGCCAGTGCCCTAGGGTTCAACTATGGCTACACCTTC.

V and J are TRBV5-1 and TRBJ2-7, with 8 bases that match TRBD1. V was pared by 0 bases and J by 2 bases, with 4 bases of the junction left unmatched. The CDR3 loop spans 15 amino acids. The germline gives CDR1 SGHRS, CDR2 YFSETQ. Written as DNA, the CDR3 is TGCGCCAGCAGCTTGGGGGGACAGGCACCCTACGAGCAGTACTTC. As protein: CASSLGGQAPYEQYF.

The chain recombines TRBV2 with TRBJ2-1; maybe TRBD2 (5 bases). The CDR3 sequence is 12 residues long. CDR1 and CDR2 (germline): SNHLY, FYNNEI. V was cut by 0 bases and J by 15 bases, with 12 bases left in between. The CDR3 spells CASSEATAEGFF. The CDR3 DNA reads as TGTGCCAGCAGTGAAGCAACAGCCGAGGGGTTCTTC.

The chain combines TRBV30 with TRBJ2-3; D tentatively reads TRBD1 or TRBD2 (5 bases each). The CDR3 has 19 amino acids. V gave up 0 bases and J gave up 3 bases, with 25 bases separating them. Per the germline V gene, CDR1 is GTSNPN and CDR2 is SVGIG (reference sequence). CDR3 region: CAWSVRGGFSLQRTDTQYF. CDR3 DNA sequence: TGTGCCTGGAGTGTAAGGGGCGGGTTCAGTCTCCAGCGAACAGATACGCAGTATTTT.

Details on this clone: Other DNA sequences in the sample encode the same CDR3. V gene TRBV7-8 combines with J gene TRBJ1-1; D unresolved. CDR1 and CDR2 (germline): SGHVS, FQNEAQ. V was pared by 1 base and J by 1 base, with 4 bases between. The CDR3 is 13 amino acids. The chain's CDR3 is CASSLVGNTEAFF. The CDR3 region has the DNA TGTGCCAGCAGCTTAGTGGGGAACACTGAAGCTTTCTTT.

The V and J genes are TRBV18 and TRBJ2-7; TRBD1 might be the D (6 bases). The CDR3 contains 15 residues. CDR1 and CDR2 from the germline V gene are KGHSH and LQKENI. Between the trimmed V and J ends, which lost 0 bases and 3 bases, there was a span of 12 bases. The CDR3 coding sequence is TGTGCCAGCTCACCACCTAACAGGGACCTCTACGAGCAGTACTTC. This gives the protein CASSPPNRDLYEQYF.

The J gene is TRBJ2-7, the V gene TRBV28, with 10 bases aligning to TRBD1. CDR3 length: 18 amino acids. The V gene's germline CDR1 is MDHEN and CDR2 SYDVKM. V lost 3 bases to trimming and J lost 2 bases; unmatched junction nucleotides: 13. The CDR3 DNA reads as TGTGCCAGCAGTTTTGCGGGGACAGGGGCCTCGAAAGCCTACGAGCAGTACTTC. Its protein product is CASSFAGTGASKAYEQYF.

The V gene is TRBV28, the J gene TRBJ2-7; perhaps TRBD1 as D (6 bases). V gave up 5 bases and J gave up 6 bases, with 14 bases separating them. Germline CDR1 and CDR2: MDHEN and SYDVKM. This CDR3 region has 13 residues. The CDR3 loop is CASSPPTGPEQYF. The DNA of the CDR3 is TGTGCCAGCAGTCCCCCTACAGGGCCCGAGCAGTACTTC.

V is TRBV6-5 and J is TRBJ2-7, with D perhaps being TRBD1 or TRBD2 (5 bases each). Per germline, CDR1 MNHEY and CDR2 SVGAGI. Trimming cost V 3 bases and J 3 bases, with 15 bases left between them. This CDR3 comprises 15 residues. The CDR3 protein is CASSYSDSRGYEQYF. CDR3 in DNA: TGTGCCAGCAGTTATTCAGACAGTCGGGGCTACGAGCAGTACTTC.

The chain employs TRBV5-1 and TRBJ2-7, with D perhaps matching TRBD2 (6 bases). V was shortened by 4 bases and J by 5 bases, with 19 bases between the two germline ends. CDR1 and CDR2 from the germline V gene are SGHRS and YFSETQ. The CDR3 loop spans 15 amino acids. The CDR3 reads CASSVRWGVNNEQYF. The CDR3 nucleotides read TGCGCCAGCAGCGTCAGGTGGGGGGTGAATAACGAGCAGTACTTC.

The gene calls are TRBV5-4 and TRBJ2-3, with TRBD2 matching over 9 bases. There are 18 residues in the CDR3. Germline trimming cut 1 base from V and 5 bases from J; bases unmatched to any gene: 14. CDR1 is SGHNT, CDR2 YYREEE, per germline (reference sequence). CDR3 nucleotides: TGTGCCAGCAGCTTGATGGCTAGCGGGGTTCCGTGGGAAGATACGCAGTATTTT. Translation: CASSLMASGVPWEDTQYF.

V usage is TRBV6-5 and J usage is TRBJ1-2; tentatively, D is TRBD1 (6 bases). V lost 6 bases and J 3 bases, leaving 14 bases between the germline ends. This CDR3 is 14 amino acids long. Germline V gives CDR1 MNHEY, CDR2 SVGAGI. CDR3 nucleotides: TGTGCCAGCAGCCAGCGGACAGCCCACTATGGCTACACCTTC. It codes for CASSQRTAHYGYTF.

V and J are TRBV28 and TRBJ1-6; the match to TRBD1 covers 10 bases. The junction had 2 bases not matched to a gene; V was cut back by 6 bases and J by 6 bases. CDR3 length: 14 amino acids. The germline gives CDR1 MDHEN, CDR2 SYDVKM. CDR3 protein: CASRTGGANSPLHF. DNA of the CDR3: TGTGCCAGCAGGACAGGGGGCGCTAATTCACCCCTCCACTTT.

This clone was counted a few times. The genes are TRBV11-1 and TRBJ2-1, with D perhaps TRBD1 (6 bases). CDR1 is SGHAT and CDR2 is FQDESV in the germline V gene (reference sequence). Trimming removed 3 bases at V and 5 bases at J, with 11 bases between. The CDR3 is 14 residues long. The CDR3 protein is CASSFGQPHNEQFF. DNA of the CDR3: TGTGCCAGCAGCTTCGGACAGCCACACAATGAGCAGTTCTTC.

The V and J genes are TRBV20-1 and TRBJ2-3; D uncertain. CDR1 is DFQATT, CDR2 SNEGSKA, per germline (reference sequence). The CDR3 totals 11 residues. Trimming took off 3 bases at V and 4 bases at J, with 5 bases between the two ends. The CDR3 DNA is TGCAGTGCTAGGGTTTCAGATACGCAGTATTTT. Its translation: CSARVSDTQYF.

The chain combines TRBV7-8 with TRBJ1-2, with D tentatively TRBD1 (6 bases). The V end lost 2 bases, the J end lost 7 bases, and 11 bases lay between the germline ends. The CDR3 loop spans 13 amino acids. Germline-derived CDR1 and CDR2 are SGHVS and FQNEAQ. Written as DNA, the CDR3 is TGTGCCAGCAGCTTACCCCAGGGGCTTGGCTACACCTTC. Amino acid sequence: CASSLPQGLGYTF.

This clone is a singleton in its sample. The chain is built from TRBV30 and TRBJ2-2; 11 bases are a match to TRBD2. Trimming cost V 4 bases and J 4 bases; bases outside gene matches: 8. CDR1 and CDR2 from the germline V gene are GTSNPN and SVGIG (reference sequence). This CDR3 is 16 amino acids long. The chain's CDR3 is CAWKVLAGDFTGELFF. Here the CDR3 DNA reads TGTGCCTGGAAGGTACTAGCGGGGGATTTCACCGGGGAGCTGTTTTTT.

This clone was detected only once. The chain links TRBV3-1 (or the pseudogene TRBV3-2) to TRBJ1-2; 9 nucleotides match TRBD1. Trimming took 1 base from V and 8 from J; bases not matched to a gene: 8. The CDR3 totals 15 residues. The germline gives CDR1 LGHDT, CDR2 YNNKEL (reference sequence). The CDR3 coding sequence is TGTGCCAGCAGCCAAGGCGGCGGGACAGGGCACGGCTACACCTTC. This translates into CASSQGGGTGHGYTF.

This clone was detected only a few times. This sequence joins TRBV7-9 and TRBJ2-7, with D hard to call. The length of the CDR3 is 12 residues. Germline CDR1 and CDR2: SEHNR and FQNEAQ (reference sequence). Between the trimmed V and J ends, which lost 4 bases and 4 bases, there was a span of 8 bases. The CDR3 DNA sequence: TGTGCCAGCAGCTCCGGACGATACGAGCAGTACTTC. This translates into CASSSGRYEQYF.

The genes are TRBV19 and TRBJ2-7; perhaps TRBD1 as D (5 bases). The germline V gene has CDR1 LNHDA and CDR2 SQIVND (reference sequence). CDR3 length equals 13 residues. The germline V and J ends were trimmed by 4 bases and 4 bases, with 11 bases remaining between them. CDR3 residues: CASSNSRAYEQYF. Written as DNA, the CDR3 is TGTGCCAGTAGTAATAGCAGGGCTTACGAGCAGTACTTC.

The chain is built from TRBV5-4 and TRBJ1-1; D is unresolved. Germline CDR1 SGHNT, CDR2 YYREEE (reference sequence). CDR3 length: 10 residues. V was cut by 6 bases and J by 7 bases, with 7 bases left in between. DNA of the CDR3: TGTGCCAGCATAGGGATTGAAGCTTTCTTT. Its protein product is CASIGIEAFF.

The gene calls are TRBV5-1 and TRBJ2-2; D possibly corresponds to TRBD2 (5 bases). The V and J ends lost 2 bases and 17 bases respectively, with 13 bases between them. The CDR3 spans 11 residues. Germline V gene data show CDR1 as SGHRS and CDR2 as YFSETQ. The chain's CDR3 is CASSFGGPEFF. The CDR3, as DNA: TGCGCCAGCAGCTTCGGAGGCCCCGAATTTTTT. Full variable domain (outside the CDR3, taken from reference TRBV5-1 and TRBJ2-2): KAGVTQTPRYLIKTRGQQVTLSCSPISGHRSVSWYQQTPGQGLQFLFEYFSETQRNKGNFPGRFSGRQFSNSRSEMNVSTLELGDSALYLCASSFGGPEFFGEGSRLTVL.

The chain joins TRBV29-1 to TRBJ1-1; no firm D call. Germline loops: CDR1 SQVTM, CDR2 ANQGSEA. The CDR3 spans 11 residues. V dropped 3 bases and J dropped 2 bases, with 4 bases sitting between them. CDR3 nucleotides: TGCAGCGTTGACCCCAACACTGAAGCTTTCTTT. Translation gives CSVDPNTEAFF.

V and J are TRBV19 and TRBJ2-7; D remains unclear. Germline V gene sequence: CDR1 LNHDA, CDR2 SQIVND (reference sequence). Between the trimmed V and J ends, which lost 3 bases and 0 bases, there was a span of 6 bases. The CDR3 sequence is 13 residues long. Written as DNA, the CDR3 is TGTGCCAGTAGTATGGCGGCCTCCTACGAGCAGTACTTC. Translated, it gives CASSMAASYEQYF. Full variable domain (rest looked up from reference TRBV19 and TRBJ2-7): DGGITQSPKYLFRKEGQNVTLSCEQNLNHDAMYWYRQDPGQGLRLIYYSQIVNDFQKGDIAEGYSVSREKKESFPLTVTSAQKNPTAFYLCASSMAASYEQYFGPGTRLTVT.

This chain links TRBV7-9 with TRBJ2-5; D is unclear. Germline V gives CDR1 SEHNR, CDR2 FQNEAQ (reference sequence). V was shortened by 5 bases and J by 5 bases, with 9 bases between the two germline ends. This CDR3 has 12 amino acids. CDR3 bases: TGTGCCAGCAGCCTACCCCTGGAGACCCAGTACTTC. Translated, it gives CASSLPLETQYF.

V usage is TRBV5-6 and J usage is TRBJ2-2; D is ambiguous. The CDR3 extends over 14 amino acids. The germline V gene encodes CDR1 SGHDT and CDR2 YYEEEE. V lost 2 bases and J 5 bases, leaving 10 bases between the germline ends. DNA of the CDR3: TGTGCCAGCAGCTTCGGACGGAAGACCGGGGAGCTGTTTTTT. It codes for CASSFGRKTGELFF.

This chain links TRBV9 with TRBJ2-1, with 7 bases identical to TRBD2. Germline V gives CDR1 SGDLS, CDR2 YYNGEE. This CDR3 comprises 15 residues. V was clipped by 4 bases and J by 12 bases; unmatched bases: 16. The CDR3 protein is CASSPYDGTTRGQFF. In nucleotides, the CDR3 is TGTGCCAGCAGCCCCTACGACGGGACTACGAGGGGGCAGTTCTTC.

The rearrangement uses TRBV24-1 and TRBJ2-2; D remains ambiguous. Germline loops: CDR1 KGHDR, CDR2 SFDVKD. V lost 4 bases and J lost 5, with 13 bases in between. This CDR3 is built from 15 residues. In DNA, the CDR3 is TGTGCCACCAGTGACCGCGGACCCTTTACCGGGGAGCTGTTTTTT. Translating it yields CATSDRGPFTGELFF.